This entry describes one T cell receptor beta chain. Its matching antigen is unknown. This sample was included in a study of T cell clones after liver transplantation. Study summary: Liver transplant recipients had immunosuppression withdrawal attempted within 2 years. TCRbeta sequencing after a pre-transplant mixed lymphocyte reaction identified graft-donor-reactive clones, later tracked in post-transplant blood. Three of eight recipients were HCV-positive; others had non-autoimmune, non-viral indications. Study results and limitations: In 5 of 8 subjects, circulating graft-donor-reactive CD4 TCRbeta sequences fell significantly after transplant.

Clones were sequenced by immunoSEQ multiplex PCR, and TCRdb holds only the in-frame ones, with some missing. The sample yields roughly 55,000 clones, 65% to 80% seen once. Specimen: CD4+ T cells from blood, collected roughly 56 months after liver transplant. This receptor was identified in a human patient who received a liver transplant. Some T cells may have come from the graft donor.

The CDR3 DNA sequence: TGTGCCATCAGTGAGTCCGCACCCACGAGTAATAATTCACCCCTCCACTTT. Its protein is CAISESAPTSNNSPLHF. The chain has TRBV10-3 and TRBJ1-6; D unresolved. The germline V gene encodes CDR1 ENHRY and CDR2 SYGVKD. The CDR3 is 17 amino acids. V lost 0 bases, J lost 5 bases, and 14 bases lay in between.